Listed below are T cell receptor beta chains from one sample, sequenced in a study of siplizumab effects on memory and regulatory T cells. The method was immunoSEQ multiplex PCR; TCRdb's version includes in-frame clones alone and lacks a portion of them. The top ten hold approximately 12% of the sample, which has 100,000 or so clones, around 90% seen once. Specimen: non-Treg CD4+ T cells sorted from blood. The receptors were sampled from a human donor in good health. Each CDR3 is given with its conserved first and last residue. A D gene is named only where the DNA matches it firmly. Size is omitted from some rows. Given values are once, few, many or a class for expanded clones.

v_call	d_call	j_call	clone_size	cdr3_nt	cdr3_aa
TRBV30	TRBD2	TRBJ2-7	.	TGTGCCTGGACCCGGGGTAGCGGGAGTTCCTACGAGCAGTACTTC	CAWTRGSGSSYEQYF
TRBV7-8	.	TRBJ1-2	once	TGTGCCAGCAGCAAGGGGGGTGACGGCTACACCTTC	CASSKGGDGYTF
TRBV4-3	TRBD1	TRBJ1-5	.	TGCGCCAGCAGCCAAGATGGGAGGGGGCAACAGCCCCAGCATTTT	CASSQDGRGQQPQHF
TRBV27	.	TRBJ2-1	once	TGTGCCAGCACCGGGCCCAATGAGCAGTTCTTC	CASTGPNEQFF
TRBV25-1	TRBD2	TRBJ2-1	.	TGTGCCAGCAGTGAAACTAGCGCTTACAATGAGCAGTTCTTC	CASSETSAYNEQFF
TRBV30	.	TRBJ2-3	.	TGTGCCTGGAGTACTTTCAGCACAGATACGCAGTATTTT	CAWSTFSTDTQYF
TRBV5-1	.	TRBJ2-2	once	TGCGCCAGCAGACCCGACAGCTTCAACACCGGGGAGCTGTTTTTT	CASRPDSFNTGELFF
TRBV28	.	TRBJ2-7	.	TGTGCCAGCAGTTTACCGACAGGCACTTACTACGAGCAGTACTTC	CASSLPTGTYYEQYF
TRBV4-2	TRBD2	TRBJ2-1	.	TGTGCCAGCAGCTCTTCCGGGACTACTGCTGGGAATGAGCAGTTCTTC	CASSSSGTTAGNEQFF
TRBV6-1	.	TRBJ1-4	.	TGTGCCAGCAGTGAGAACGGGTTCCCAGAAAAACTGTTTTTT	CASSENGFPEKLFF
TRBV25-1	.	TRBJ2-5	.	TGTGCCAGCAGCCTAGGGGCTCGGGAGACCCAGTACTTC	CASSLGARETQYF
TRBV20-1	TRBD1	TRBJ1-2	.	TGCAGTGCTCTGACAGGGAATGGCTACACCTTC	CSALTGNGYTF
TRBV5-4	.	TRBJ2-1	.	TGTGCCAGCAGCCTACCGACAGGCCGGACCACCAATGAGCAGTTCTTC	CASSLPTGRTTNEQFF
TRBV5-1	TRBD1	TRBJ1-2	once	TGCGCCAGCAGCTTGGCCGGTACAGGGGGAGAAGGCTACACCTTC	CASSLAGTGGEGYTF
TRBV4-1	.	TRBJ1-4	.	TGCGCCAGCAGCCAGGGCCTAAATCGGGAAAAACTGTTTTTT	CASSQGLNREKLFF
TRBV28	.	TRBJ1-1	.	TGTGCCAGCAGGACAGGAAGGAACACTGAAGCTTTCTTT	CASRTGRNTEAFF
TRBV28	.	TRBJ1-1	once	TGTGCCAGCTCCCAAGGCGCCGCTGAAGCTTTCTTT	CASSQGAAEAFF
TRBV5-1	TRBD1	TRBJ1-4	.	TGCGCCAGCAGGAAGACAGGGAAGGAGAATGAAAAACTGTTTTTT	CASRKTGKENEKLFF
TRBV5-1	.	TRBJ2-3	.	TGCGCCAGCAGCTTGGCGGCGGGAATCACAGATACGCAGTATTTT	CASSLAAGITDTQYF
TRBV11-3	.	TRBJ2-2	.	TGTGCCAGCAGCTTAGCAGGCCCCGGGGAGCTGTTTTTT	CASSLAGPGELFF
TRBV10-3	.	TRBJ2-2	.	TGTGCCATCAGTGACCAGGCTAGCGCGCTCACCGGGGAGCTGTTTTTT	CAISDQASALTGELFF
TRBV18	.	TRBJ1-1	once	TGTGCCAGCTCACCCAAAATGATCTCTACCCGGGGCACTGAAGCTTTCTTT	CASSPKMISTRGTEAFF
TRBV7-8	TRBD1	TRBJ2-1	.	TGTGCCAGCAGCTTAGCGGGACAGACAAGCTCCTACAATGAGCAGTTCTTC	CASSLAGQTSSYNEQFF
TRBV11-3	TRBD2	TRBJ2-1	.	TGTGCCAGCAGCTTAGATCTAGCGGGAGTCGATGAGCAGTTCTTC	CASSLDLAGVDEQFF
TRBV5-1	.	TRBJ2-5	.	TGCGCCAGCAGCTGGGGCGGGCGAGAGACCCAGTACTTC	CASSWGGRETQYF
TRBV6-1	.	TRBJ2-3	.	TGTGCCAGCAGTGAGCCAGATACGCAGTATTTT	CASSEPDTQYF
TRBV28	.	TRBJ2-7	few	TGTGCCAGCACCACGGGGTCCTACGAGCAGTACTTC	CASTTGSYEQYF
TRBV4-1	TRBD2	TRBJ2-3	few	TGCGCCAGCAGCCAAGAGACTAGCGAGCACACAGATACGCAGTATTTT	CASSQETSEHTDTQYF
TRBV7-9	.	TRBJ2-2	.	TGTGCCAGCAGCTCTGGCGTCACCGGGGAGCTGTTTTTT	CASSSGVTGELFF
TRBV2	.	TRBJ2-2	.	TGTGCCAGCTCTCGAAGTACCGGGGAGCTGTTTTTT	CASSRSTGELFF
TRBV7-9	TRBD1	TRBJ2-5	.	TGTGCCAGCCAGGACAGGAACCAAGAGACCCAGTACTTC	CASQDRNQETQYF
TRBV30	TRBD2	TRBJ2-7	.	TGTGCCTGGGCCCGGGACTACTCCTACGAGCAGTACTTC	CAWARDYSYEQYF
TRBV5-4	.	TRBJ2-7	.	TGTGCCAGCAGCCTCGACAGTGCCTCCTACGAGCAGTACTTC	CASSLDSASYEQYF
TRBV9	TRBD1	TRBJ2-7	.	TGTGCCAGCAGCGTTCAGGGGGCGCGTGAGCAGTACTTC	CASSVQGAREQYF
TRBV6-5	.	TRBJ1-2	once	TGTGCCAGCAGTTACTCGGGCACCCACTATGGCTATGGCTACACCTTC	CASSYSGTHYGYGYTF
TRBV5-1	TRBD2	TRBJ2-7	.	TGCGCCAGCAGCCCGGGACTAGAACTCCTCTACGAGCAGTACTTC	CASSPGLELLYEQYF
TRBV29-1	.	TRBJ2-5	.	TGCAGCTTTGGGGTCCAATGGCAGACCCAAGAGACCCAGTACTTC	CSFGVQWQTQETQYF
TRBV7-3	.	TRBJ2-2	.	TGTGCCAGCAGCTTCGGCAGGAACACCGGGGAGCTGTTTTTT	CASSFGRNTGELFF
TRBV5-1	.	TRBJ2-1	.	TGCGCCAGCAGCTTGCAGTCGAGCTCCTACAATGAGCAGTTCTTC	CASSLQSSSYNEQFF
TRBV7-9	.	TRBJ1-1	.	TGTGCCAGCAGCTTGACAGAGAACACTGAAGCTTTCTTT	CASSLTENTEAFF
TRBV5-4	TRBD2	TRBJ2-7	.	TGTGCCAGCAGCCCTGGAGGTCGTAGCGGGACCTACGAGCAGTACTTC	CASSPGGRSGTYEQYF
TRBV14	.	TRBJ2-1	.	TGTGCCAGCAGCCAAGGGACCACTAACTACAATGAGCAGTTCTTC	CASSQGTTNYNEQFF
TRBV6-5	TRBD1	TRBJ2-5	.	TGTGCCAGCTCAAAAGGGCAGGGGGTGGTAGAGACCCAGTACTTC	CASSKGQGVVETQYF
TRBV5-6	.	TRBJ1-5	.	TGTGCCAGCAGCCGCCAGGGCACCATCAGGCAGCCCCAGCATTTT	CASSRQGTIRQPQHF
TRBV6-5	.	TRBJ2-5	once	TGTGCCAGCAGTTTGAGGGCGGAGACCCAGTACTTC	CASSLRAETQYF
TRBV2	TRBD2	TRBJ2-3	.	TGTGCCAGCAGTTCCCCTAGCGGGAGCGCAGATACGCAGTATTTT	CASSSPSGSADTQYF
TRBV29-1	TRBD1	TRBJ2-4	.	TGCAGCACCGTGTGGGGTGGGACAGGGAGGAACATTCAGTACTTC	CSTVWGGTGRNIQYF
TRBV28	.	TRBJ1-2	.	TGTGCCAGCAGTGGCGGGTTGTCGGCCTTATATGGCTACACCTTC	CASSGGLSALYGYTF
TRBV11-3	.	TRBJ1-3	.	TGTGCCAGCAGCCCAGGGACCTCTGGAAACACCATATATTTT	CASSPGTSGNTIYF
TRBV29-1	.	TRBJ1-1	.	TGCAGCGTTGATGACCCCGGAGGAGCTTTCTTT	CSVDDPGGAFF
TRBV5-4	TRBD2	TRBJ2-1	.	TGTGCCAGCAGCTCGGGGGGTAGCGGATACAATGAGCAGTTCTTC	CASSSGGSGYNEQFF
TRBV9	.	TRBJ1-6	few	TGTGCCAGCAGCCCGACGACTGACAGCTATAATTCACCCCTCCACTTT	CASSPTTDSYNSPLHF
TRBV6-1	TRBD1	TRBJ1-5	.	TGTGCCAGCCGGGGGGGACAGATCAATCAGCCCCAGCATTTT	CASRGGQINQPQHF
TRBV11-2	TRBD1	TRBJ2-7	.	TGTGCCAGCAGCTACTCGGGAGGACAGGGGCTTTACGAGCAGTACTTC	CASSYSGGQGLYEQYF
TRBV7-8	TRBD1	TRBJ1-2	.	TGTGCCAGCAGCCCGCTAGGGACAGGAGGACCTAATGGCTACACCTTC	CASSPLGTGGPNGYTF